One T cell receptor beta chain is described in this entry. Read coverage stops 3 residues before the CDR3 terminus; the germline J gene supplies the remainder. These data belong to a study of T cells in women clearing cervical HPV infection. Generated by immunoSEQ multiplex PCR, the TCRdb table keeps only in-frame clones and is missing some. Its table lists 20,000 to 30,000 clones. The CDR3 length is 15 residues. The V end lost 2 bases, the J end lost 1 base, and 12 bases lay between the germline ends. The germline V gene encodes CDR1 SGHRS and CDR2 YFSETQ. The clonotype was recovered from a woman between 18 and 69 years old with a cervical HPV16 infection that either progressed to CIN3+ or cleared (not recorded which). Sequencing used blood buffy coat. The chain is built from TRBV5-1 and TRBJ1-1, with a possible D match to TRBD1 (6 bases). The CDR3 reads CASSLTGFTNTEAFF. CDR3 bases read: TGCGCCAGCAGCTTAACAGGGTTTACGAACACTGAA. Using reference TRBV5-1 and TRBJ1-1 for the parts outside the CDR3, the full variable domain is KAGVTQTPRYLIKTRGQQVTLSCSPISGHRSVSWYQQTPGQGLQFLFEYFSETQRNKGNFPGRFSGRQFSNSRSEMNVSTLELGDSALYLCASSLTGFTNTEAFFGQGTRLTVV.